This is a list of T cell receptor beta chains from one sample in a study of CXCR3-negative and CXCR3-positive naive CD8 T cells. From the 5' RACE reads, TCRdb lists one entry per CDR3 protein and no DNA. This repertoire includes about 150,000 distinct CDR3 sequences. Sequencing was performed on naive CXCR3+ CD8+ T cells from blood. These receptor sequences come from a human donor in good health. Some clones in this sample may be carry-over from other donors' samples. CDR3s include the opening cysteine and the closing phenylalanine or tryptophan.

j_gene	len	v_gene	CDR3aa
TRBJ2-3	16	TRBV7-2	CASSLGGLAGINTQYF
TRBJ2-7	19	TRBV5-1	CASGGSGTGYPRVSYEQYF
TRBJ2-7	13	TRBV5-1	CGSSLDGTYELYF
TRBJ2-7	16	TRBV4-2	CASSQEAGGVGYEQYF
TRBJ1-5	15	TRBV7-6	CASSLQTGDNQPQHF
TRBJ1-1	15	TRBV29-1	CSVDPGQGENTEAFF
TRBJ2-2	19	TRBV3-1	CASSQGFLAERMFTGELFF
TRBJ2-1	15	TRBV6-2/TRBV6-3	CASSYTWGGVNEQFF
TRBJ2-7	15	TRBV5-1	CASSLTGDANYEQYF
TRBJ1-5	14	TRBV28	CASKKGWGNQPQHF
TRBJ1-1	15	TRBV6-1	CASSEEMGPNTEAFF
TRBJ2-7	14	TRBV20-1	CSAGGTESSYEQYF
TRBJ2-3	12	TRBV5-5	CASSPITDTQYF
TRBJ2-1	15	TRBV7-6	CASSRPMAANNEQFF
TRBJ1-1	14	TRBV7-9	CASSPWDRGTEAFF
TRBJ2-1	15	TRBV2	CASSELEGPYNEQFF
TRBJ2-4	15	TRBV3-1	CASSQDNWEYDIQYF
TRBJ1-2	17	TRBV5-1	CASSLAPGADTLYGYTF
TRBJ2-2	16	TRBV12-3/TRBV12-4	CASSSPGQGNTGELFF
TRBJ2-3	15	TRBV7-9	CASSASGASTDTQYF